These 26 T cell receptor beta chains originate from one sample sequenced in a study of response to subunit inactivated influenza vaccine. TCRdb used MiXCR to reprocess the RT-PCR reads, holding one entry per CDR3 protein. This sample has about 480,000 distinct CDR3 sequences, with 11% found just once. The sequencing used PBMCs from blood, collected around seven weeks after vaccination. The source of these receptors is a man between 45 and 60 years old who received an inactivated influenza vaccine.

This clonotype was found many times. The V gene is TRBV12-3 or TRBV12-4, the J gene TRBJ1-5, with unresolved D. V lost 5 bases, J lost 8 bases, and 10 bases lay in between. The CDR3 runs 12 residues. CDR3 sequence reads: CASSAWGKPQHF. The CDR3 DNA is TGTGCCAGCAGTGCATGGGGAAAGCCCCAGCATTTT.

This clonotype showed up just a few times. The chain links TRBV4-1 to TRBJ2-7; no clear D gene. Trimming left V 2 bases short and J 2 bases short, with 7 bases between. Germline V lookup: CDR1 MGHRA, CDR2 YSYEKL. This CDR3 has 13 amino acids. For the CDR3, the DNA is TGCGCCAGCAGCCAACGGCTCACCTACGAGCAGTACTTC. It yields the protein CASSQRLTYEQYF.

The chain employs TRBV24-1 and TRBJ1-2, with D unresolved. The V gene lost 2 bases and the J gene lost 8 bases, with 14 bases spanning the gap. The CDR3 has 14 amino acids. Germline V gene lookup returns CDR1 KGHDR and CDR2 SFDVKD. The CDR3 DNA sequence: TGTGCCACCAGTGATTCAGGACGGACCTGGGGCTACACCTTC. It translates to CATSDSGRTWGYTF.

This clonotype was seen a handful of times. CDR3 in amino acids: CSVRTSGNTDTQYF. The CDR3 DNA is TGCAGCGTACGGACTAGCGGGAACACAGATACGCAGTATTTT. The chain is built from TRBV29-1 and TRBJ2-3, with 12 bases that match TRBD2. The CDR3 covers 14 residues. CDR1 is SQVTM, CDR2 ANQGSEA, per germline. V trimming: 6 bases; J trimming: 2 bases; junction bases outside the gene matches: 3.

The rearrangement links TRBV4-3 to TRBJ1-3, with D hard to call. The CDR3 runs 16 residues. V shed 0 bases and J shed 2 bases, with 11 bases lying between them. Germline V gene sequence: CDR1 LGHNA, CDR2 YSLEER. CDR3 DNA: TGCGCCAGCAGCCAAGAACGGCAGGTGACTGGAAACACCATATATTTT. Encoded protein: CASSQERQVTGNTIYF.

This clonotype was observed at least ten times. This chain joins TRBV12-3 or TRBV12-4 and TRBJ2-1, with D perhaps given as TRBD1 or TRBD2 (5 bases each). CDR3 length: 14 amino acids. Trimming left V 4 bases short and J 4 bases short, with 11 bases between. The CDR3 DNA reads TGTGCCAGCAGTTCGGGGCGGGTGTACAATGAGCAGTTCTTC. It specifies CASSSGRVYNEQFF.

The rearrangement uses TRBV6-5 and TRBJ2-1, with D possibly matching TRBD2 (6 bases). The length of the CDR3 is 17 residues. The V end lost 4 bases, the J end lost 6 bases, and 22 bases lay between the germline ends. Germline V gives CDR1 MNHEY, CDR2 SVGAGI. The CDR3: CASSSSSGVGRLNEQFF. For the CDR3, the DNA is TGTGCCAGCAGTTCTTCCTCGGGGGTAGGGAGGCTCAATGAGCAGTTCTTC.

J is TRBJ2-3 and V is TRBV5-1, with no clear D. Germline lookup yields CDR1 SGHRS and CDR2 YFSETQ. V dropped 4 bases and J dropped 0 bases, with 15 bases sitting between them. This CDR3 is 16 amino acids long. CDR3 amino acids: CASSPSRLGSTDTQYF. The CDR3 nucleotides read TGCGCCAGCAGCCCCTCGCGCCTTGGGAGCACAGATACGCAGTATTTT.

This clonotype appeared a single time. CDR3 in amino acids: CSVEALEGAGEQFF. In DNA, the CDR3 is TGCAGCGTTGAAGCCCTAGAGGGGGCAGGGGAGCAGTTCTTC. This chain links TRBV29-1 with TRBJ2-1; 7 positions match TRBD1. CDR3 length equals 14 residues. V was clipped by 1 base and J by 10 bases; unmatched bases: 10. Germline V gene sequence: CDR1 SQVTM, CDR2 ANQGSEA.

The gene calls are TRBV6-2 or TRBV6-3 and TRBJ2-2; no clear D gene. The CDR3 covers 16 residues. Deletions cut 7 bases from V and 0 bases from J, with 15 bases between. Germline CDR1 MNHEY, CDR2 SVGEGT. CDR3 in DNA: TGTGCCAGCACAGTCCATCAGTTCGCGAACACCGGGGAGCTGTTTTTT. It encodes CASTVHQFANTGELFF.

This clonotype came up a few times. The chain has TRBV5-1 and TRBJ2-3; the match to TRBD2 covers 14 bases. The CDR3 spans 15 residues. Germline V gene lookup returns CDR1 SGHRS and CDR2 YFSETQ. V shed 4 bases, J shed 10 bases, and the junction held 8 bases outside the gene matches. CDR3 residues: CASSLQTSGGVSQYF. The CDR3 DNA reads TGCGCCAGCAGCCTGCAGACTAGCGGGGGGGTTTCGCAGTATTTT.

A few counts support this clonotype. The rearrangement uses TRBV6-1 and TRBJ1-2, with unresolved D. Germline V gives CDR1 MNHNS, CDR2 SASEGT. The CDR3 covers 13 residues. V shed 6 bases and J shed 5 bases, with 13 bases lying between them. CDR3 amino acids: CASRALGGYGYTF. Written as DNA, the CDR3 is TGTGCCAGCAGGGCCTTGGGCGGATATGGCTACACCTTC.

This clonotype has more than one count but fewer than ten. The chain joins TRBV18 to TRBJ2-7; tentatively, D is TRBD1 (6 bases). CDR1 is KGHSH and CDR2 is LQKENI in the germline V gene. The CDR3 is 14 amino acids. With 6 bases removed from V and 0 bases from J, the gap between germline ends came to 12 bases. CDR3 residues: CASSPTGTSYEQYF. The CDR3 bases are TGTGCCAGCTCGCCAACAGGGACCTCCTACGAGCAGTACTTC.

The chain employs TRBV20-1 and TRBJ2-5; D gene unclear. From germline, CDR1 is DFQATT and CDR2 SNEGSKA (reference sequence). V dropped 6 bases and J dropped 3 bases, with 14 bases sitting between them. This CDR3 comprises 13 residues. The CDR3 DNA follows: TGCAGTGCCTGGCTTTGGCTAAAAGAGACCCAGTACTTC. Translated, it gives CSAWLWLKETQYF.

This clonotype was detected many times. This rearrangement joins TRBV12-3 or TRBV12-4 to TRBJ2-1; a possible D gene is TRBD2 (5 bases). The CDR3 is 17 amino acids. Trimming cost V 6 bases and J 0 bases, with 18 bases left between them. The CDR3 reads CASRGGGFKVSYNEQFF. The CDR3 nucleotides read TGTGCCAGCAGAGGAGGCGGGTTTAAAGTCTCCTACAATGAGCAGTTCTTC.

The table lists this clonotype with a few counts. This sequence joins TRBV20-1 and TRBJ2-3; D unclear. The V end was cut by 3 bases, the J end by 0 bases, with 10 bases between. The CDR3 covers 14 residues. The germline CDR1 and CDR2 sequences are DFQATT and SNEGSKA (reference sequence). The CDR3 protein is CSASIPLSTDTQYF. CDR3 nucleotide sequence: TGCAGTGCTAGCATACCGTTAAGCACAGATACGCAGTATTTT.

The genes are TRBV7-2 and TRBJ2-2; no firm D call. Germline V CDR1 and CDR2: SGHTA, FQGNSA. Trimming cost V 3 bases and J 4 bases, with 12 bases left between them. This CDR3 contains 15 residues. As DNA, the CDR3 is TGTGCCAGCAGCTTTAGTCAGAGATCCACCGGGGAGCTGTTTTTT. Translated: CASSFSQRSTGELFF.

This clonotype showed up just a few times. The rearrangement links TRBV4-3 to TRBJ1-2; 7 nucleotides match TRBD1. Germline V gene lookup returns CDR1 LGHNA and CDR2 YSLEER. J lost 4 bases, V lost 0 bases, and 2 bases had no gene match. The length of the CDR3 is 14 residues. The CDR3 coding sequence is TGCGCCAGCAGCCAAGAACAGGGGTCCTATGGCTACACCTTC. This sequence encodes CASSQEQGSYGYTF.

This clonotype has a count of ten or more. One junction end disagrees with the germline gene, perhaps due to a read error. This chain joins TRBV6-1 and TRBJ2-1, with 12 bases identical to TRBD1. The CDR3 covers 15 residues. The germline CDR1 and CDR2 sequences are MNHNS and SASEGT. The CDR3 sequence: CASSEGTGGGNEQFF. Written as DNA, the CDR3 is TGTGCCAGCAGCGAAGGGACAGGGGGCGGGAATGAGCAGTTCTTC.

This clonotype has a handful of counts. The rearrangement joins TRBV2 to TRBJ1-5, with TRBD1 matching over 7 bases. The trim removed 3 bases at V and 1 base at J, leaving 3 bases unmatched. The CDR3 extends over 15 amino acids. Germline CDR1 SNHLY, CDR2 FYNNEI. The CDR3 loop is CASSDRGGSNQPQHF. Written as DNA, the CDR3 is TGTGCCAGCAGTGACAGGGGGGGAAGCAATCAGCCCCAGCATTTT.

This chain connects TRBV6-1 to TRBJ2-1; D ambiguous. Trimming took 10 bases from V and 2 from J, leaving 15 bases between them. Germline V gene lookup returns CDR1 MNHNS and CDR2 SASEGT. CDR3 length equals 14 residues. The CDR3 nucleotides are TGTGCCACCTATGAAGCGCCTACCTACAATGAGCAGTTCTTC. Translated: CATYEAPTYNEQFF.

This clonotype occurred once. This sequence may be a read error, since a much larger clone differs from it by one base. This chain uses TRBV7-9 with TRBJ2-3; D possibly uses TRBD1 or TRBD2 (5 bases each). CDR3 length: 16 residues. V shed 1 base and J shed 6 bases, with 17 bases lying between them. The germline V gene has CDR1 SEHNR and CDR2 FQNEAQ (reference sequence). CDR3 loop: CASSLGGSTGADTQYF. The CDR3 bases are TGTGCCAGCAGCTTAGGAGGGTCTACCGGGGCGGATACGCAGTATTTT.

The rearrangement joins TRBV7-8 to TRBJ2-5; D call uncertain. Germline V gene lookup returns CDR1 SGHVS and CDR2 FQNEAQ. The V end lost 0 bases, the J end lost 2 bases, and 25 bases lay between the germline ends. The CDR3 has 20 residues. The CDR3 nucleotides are TGTGCCAGCAGCTTAGCGAGGAGCTGGGGTAGCAGTCGGCCGCAAGAGACCCAGTACTTC. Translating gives CASSLARSWGSSRPQETQYF.

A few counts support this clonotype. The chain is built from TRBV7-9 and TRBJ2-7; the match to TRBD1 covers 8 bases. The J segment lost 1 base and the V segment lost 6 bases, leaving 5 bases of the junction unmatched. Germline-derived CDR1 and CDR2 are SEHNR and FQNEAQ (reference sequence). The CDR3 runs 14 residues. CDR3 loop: CASRSDRGSYEQYF. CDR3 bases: TGTGCCAGCAGGTCAGACAGGGGTTCCTACGAGCAGTACTTC.

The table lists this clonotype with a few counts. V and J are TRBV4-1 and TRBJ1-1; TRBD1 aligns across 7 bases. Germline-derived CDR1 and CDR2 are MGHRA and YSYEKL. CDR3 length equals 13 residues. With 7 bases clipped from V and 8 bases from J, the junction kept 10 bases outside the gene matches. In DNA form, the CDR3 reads TGCGCCAGCACCAAATATGGAGGGGGCGAAGCTTTCTTT. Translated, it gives CASTKYGGGEAFF.

The DNA of the CDR3 is TGCGCCAGCAGCCAAGGCCCGGCGAGTGGGTACAATGAGCAGTTCTTC. Translating it yields CASSQGPASGYNEQFF. V is TRBV4-3 and J is TRBJ2-1; D is undetermined. The CDR3 is 16 amino acids. Germline V gives CDR1 LGHNA, CDR2 YSLEER. The ends were cut back, 1 base at V and 4 bases at J, with 14 bases in the middle.